This entry lists 3 T cell receptor beta chains sequenced from one sample in a study of blood T cell repertoires in COVID-19. Measured with immunoSEQ multiplex PCR; TCRdb has only the in-frame clones, and not every one. The sample includes a few hundred thousand clones, roughly 90% seen only once; the top ten take under 3.5%. Specimen: PBMCs or T cells enriched from blood (not recorded which). All receptors come from a woman in her 50s who had been exposed to COVID-19.

This sequence joins TRBV7-2 and TRBJ2-5; no firm D call. The V gene's germline CDR1 is SGHTA and CDR2 FQGNSA. CDR3 length: 14 amino acids. The V gene lost 1 base and the J gene lost 5 bases, with 11 bases spanning the gap. Here the CDR3 reads CASSLVNSWETQYF. The CDR3 DNA reads TGTGCCAGCAGCTTAGTAAATAGCTGGGAGACCCAGTACTTC.

This chain uses TRBV28 with TRBJ1-2; possible D gene TRBD1, 6 bases. From germline, CDR1 is MDHEN and CDR2 SYDVKM. The CDR3 covers 15 residues. Between the trimmed V and J ends, which lost 10 bases and 8 bases, there was a span of 26 bases. This CDR3 is CAISFTGTTPGGYTF. In nucleotides, the CDR3 is TGTGCCATCTCATTTACCGGGACAACACCGGGGGGCTACACCTTC.

With regard to this clone: Additional DNA sequences in this sample encode the identical CDR3. The chain is built from TRBV3-1 (or the pseudogene TRBV3-2) and TRBJ1-2; a weak D match, TRBD1 (5 bases). With 2 bases removed from V and 8 bases from J, the gap between germline ends came to 9 bases. Germline V CDR1 and CDR2: LGHDT, YNNKEL (reference sequence). This CDR3 is 12 amino acids long. CDR3 region: CASSQQGRGYTF. CDR3 bases: TGTGCCAGCAGCCAACAGGGTCGGGGCTACACCTTC.